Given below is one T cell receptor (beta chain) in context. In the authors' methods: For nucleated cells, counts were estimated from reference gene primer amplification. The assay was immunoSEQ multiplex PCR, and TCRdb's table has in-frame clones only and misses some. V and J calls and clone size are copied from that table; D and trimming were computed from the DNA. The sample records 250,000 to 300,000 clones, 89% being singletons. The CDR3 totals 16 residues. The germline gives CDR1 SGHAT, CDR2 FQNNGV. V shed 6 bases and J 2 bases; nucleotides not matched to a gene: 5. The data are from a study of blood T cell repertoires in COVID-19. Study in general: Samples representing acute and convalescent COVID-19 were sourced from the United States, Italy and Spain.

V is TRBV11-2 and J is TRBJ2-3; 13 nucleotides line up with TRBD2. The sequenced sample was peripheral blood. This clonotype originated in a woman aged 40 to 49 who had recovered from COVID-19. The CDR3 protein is CASSRLAGGLTDTQYF. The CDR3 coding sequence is TGTGCCAGCAGTAGACTAGCGGGAGGTCTCACAGATACGCAGTATTTT.